The clone carrying this T cell receptor beta chain was seen repeatedly, ten times or more. This CDR3 spans 18 amino acids. Germline values: CDR1 MNHEY, CDR2 SVGEGT. V was clipped by 2 bases and J by 6 bases; unmatched bases: 11. This sample's TCRbeta library carried unique molecular identifier barcodes. TCRdb passed the PCR reads through MiXCR, listing each CDR3 protein once. Of around 15,000 distinct CDR3 sequences listed, around 7.7% are singletons. This specimen belongs to a study of T-cell reconstitution after alpha-beta-depleted transplantation in children. This clonotype was sampled from a boy younger than two who had a stem cell transplant for Wiskott-Aldrich syndrome, so the T cells may come from the graft donor. The sample consisted of PBMCs, mostly from graft donor cells, taken 60 days after TCRalphabeta/CD19-depleted stem cell transplant. This chain joins TRBV6-2 or TRBV6-3 and TRBJ1-5; 12 bases fit TRBD1. The CDR3 loop is CASSYRLRDRGPRQPQHF. The DNA of the CDR3 is TGTGCCAGCAGTTACCGACTCCGGGACAGGGGGCCGCGTCAGCCCCAGCATTTT.